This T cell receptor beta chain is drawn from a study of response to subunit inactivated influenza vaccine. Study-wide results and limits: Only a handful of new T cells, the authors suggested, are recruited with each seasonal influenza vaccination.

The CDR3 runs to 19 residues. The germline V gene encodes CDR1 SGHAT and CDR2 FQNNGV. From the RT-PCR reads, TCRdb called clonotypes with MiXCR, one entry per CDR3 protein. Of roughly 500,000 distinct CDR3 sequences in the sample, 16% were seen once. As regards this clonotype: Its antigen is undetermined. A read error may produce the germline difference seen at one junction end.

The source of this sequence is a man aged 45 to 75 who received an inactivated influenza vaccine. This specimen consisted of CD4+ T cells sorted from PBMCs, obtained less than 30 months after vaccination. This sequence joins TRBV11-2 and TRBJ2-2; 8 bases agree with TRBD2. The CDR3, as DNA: TGTGCCAGCAGCTTAGGCCGAGGGGATGGCGGGGGGCTCATCGGGGAGCTTTTTTTT. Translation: CASSLGRGDGGGLIGELFF.